The 12 T cell receptor beta chains reported below all come from one sample, sequenced in a study of regulatory T cells in long-lasting Graves disease. Combining iRepertoire HTBI primers with Arm-PCR of CDR3 regions, the authors built TCR beta libraries. TCRdb passed the multiplex PCR reads through MiXCR, listing each CDR3 protein once. This repertoire shows around 300,000 distinct CDR3 sequences, around 21% found once; its top ten account for more than 55%. The time point here: persistent/refractory GD, antithyroid drugs over 5 years with positive TRAb. PBMC-derived RNA was used for the TCR library. Source: peripheral blood mononuclear cells (PBMCs), taken when the disease was refractory, from a patient treated with antithyroid drugs. These receptors came from a female donor with Graves disease.

The chain is built from TRBV20-1 and TRBJ2-2; D unclear. Germline V lookup: CDR1 DFQATT, CDR2 SNEGSKA (reference sequence). The CDR3 has 13 amino acids. V lost 7 bases to trimming and J lost 4 bases, with 13 bases between them. The CDR3 loop reads CSGQRVVTGELFF. CDR3 nucleotide sequence: TGCAGTGGTCAGAGAGTTGTCACCGGGGAGCTGTTTTTT.

This clonotype was found many times. J is TRBJ2-5 and V is TRBV3-1, with a tentative D call TRBD1 (5 bases). The germline V gene has CDR1 LGHDT and CDR2 YNNKEL (reference sequence). V was trimmed by 1 base and J by 0 bases, leaving 15 bases between them. The CDR3 totals 17 residues. The CDR3 sequence: CASSQATANMYQETQYF. In DNA, the CDR3 is TGTGCCAGCAGCCAAGCGACAGCGAACATGTACCAAGAGACCCAGTACTTC.

The V call is TRBV20-1, the J call TRBJ2-7; 10 positions match TRBD2. This CDR3 has 14 residues. J lost 4 bases, V lost 4 bases, and 7 bases had no gene match. CDR1 is DFQATT, CDR2 SNEGSKA, per germline (reference sequence). DNA of the CDR3: TGCAGTGCTATTTCCCTAGCGGGAGCGTACGAGCAGTACTTC. Translating it yields CSAISLAGAYEQYF.

The chain is built from TRBV29-1 and TRBJ2-7; either TRBD1 or TRBD2 may fit D (5 bases each). Per the germline V gene, CDR1 is SQVTM and CDR2 is ANQGSEA. V dropped 3 bases and J dropped 1 base, with 7 bases sitting between them. The CDR3 sequence is 12 residues long. The CDR3 bases are TGCAGCGTTGAGGGGGAATCCTACGAGCAGTACTTC. Amino acid sequence: CSVEGESYEQYF.

This clonotype was picked up many times. V and J are TRBV28 and TRBJ2-7, with D perhaps matching TRBD2 (6 bases). V was cut by 6 bases and J by 2 bases, with 20 bases left in between. The CDR3 totals 16 residues. Germline V gene sequence: CDR1 MDHEN, CDR2 SYDVKM. The DNA of the CDR3 is TGTGCCAGCAGAGGACTCCGGGACGGGGGAACCTACGAGCAGTACTTC. As protein: CASRGLRDGGTYEQYF.

Many counts were recorded for this clonotype. The chain employs TRBV7-8 and TRBJ2-7, with 9 bases fitting TRBD1. The CDR3 sequence is 14 residues long. The germline gives CDR1 SGHVS, CDR2 FQNEAQ. V shed 4 bases, J shed 6 bases, and the junction held 7 bases outside the gene matches. In DNA form, the CDR3 reads TGTGCCAGCAGCTACTGGGGGACAGGGAGCGAGCAGTACTTC. It translates to CASSYWGTGSEQYF. Complete variable domain (other parts from reference TRBV7-8 and TRBJ2-7): GAGVSQSPRYKVAKRGQDVALRCDPISGHVSLFWYQQALGQGPEFLTYFQNEAQLDKSGLPSDRFFAERPEGSVSTLKIQRTQQEDSAVYLCASSYWGTGSEQYFGPGTRLTVT.

The chain links TRBV19 to TRBJ1-2, with D tentatively TRBD1 (5 bases). The CDR3 runs to 14 residues. Germline V gene data show CDR1 as LNHDA and CDR2 as SQIVND (reference sequence). With 9 bases removed from V and 8 bases from J, the gap between germline ends came to 22 bases. This CDR3 is CASANPDKFEGYTF. In DNA, the CDR3 is TGTGCCAGCGCGAACCCGGACAAGTTTGAAGGCTACACCTTC.

This clonotype has at least ten counts. This chain joins TRBV7-2 and TRBJ2-5, with D possibly matching TRBD2 (5 bases). The CDR3 runs 15 residues. In germline, CDR1 is SGHTA, CDR2 FQGNSA. V was cut by 6 bases and J by 5 bases, with 19 bases left in between. The CDR3 bases are TGTGCCAGCAGTTTATTCCGGGGTTCTGCGGAGACCCAGTACTTC. Residues: CASSLFRGSAETQYF.

This clonotype was counted a few times. The chain links TRBV7-2 to TRBJ2-2; 8 bases fit TRBD1. V lost 1 base to trimming and J lost 3 bases; unmatched junction nucleotides: 7. CDR3 length: 17 amino acids. CDR1 is SGHTA, CDR2 FQGNSA, per germline. CDR3 residues: CASSLGLGQGDTGELFF. Written as DNA, the CDR3 is TGTGCCAGCAGCTTAGGATTAGGACAGGGAGACACCGGGGAGCTGTTTTTT.

On this clonotype: This likely came from a read error, as a far larger clone is one base away. The chain employs TRBV11-1 and TRBJ2-7; 9 bases map to TRBD1. CDR1 is SGHAT, CDR2 FQDESV, per germline (reference sequence). Germline trimming cut 7 bases from V and 6 bases from J; bases unmatched to any gene: 7. CDR3 length: 13 amino acids. The CDR3 bases are TGTGCCAGCAACTGGGACAGGGCGGGCGAGCAGTACTTC. Translated, it gives CASNWDRAGEQYF.

In this sample, this clonotype turned up many times. The rearrangement links TRBV5-1 to TRBJ2-7, with 10 positions matching TRBD2. Germline loops: CDR1 SGHRS, CDR2 YFSETQ. Germline trimming cut 0 bases from V and 2 bases from J; bases unmatched to any gene: 5. This CDR3 has 16 residues. CDR3 loop: CASSLDGTSVAYEQYF. The CDR3 nucleotides are TGCGCCAGCAGCTTGGACGGGACTAGCGTCGCCTACGAGCAGTACTTC. The complete variable domain, with remaining parts taken from reference TRBV5-1 and TRBJ2-7, reads KAGVTQTPRYLIKTRGQQVTLSCSPISGHRSVSWYQQTPGQGLQFLFEYFSETQRNKGNFPGRFSGRQFSNSRSEMNVSTLELGDSALYLCASSLDGTSVAYEQYFGPGTRLTVT.

In this sample, this clonotype turned up a few times. CDR3 residues: CASSLVEAGGPAGELFF. CDR3 in DNA: TGTGCCAGCAGCTTAGTCGAAGCGGGAGGGCCCGCCGGGGAGCTGTTTTTT. The chain combines TRBV7-9 with TRBJ2-2, with 10 bases identical to TRBD2. V shed 1 base, J shed 6 bases, and the junction held 8 bases outside the gene matches. The CDR3 contains 17 residues. In germline, CDR1 is SEHNR, CDR2 FQNEAQ (reference sequence). The entire variable domain, with the rest obtained from reference TRBV7-9 and TRBJ2-2, is as follows: DTGVSQNPRHKITKRGQNVTFRCDPISEHNRLYWYRQTLGQGPEFLTYFQNEAQLEKSRLLSDRFSAERPKGSFSTLEIQRTEQGDSAMYLCASSLVEAGGPAGELFFGEGSRLTVL.